One sample yielded the 20 T cell receptor beta chains listed below, sequenced in a study of blood T cells in healthy people across ages. The second PCR ran about 6 to 11 cycles with a sample-barcoded 5' primer and J-beta primers. MiXCR, run by TCRdb on the 5' RACE reads, gives a single entry per CDR3 protein. This table has more than 750,000 distinct CDR3 sequences, 25% to 30% appearing once. These data are also associated with another study on T cells of mothers and their children.

Material for sequencing was blood. These receptors originate from a middle-aged woman in good health.

This clonotype came up a few times. The chain links TRBV27 to TRBJ1-3, with D perhaps TRBD1 (5 bases). The CDR3 is 18 residues long. Germline-derived CDR1 and CDR2 are MNHEY and SMNVEV (reference sequence). Trimming took off 4 bases at V and 0 bases at J, with 19 bases between the two ends. The CDR3 is CASSSLGTSAYSGNTIYF. CDR3 bases: TGTGCCAGCAGTTCACTTGGGACGTCTGCCTACTCTGGAAACACCATATATTTT.

The rearrangement uses TRBV29-1 and TRBJ1-2; 8 nucleotides line up with TRBD1. With V trimmed by 3 bases and J by 6 bases, 9 bases remained unmatched. The CDR3 is made up of 14 amino acids. Germline V CDR1 and CDR2: SQVTM, ANQGSEA. The DNA of the CDR3 is TGCAGCGTTGATCTGACAGGGGAGGAACATGGCTACACCTTC. It encodes CSVDLTGEEHGYTF.

This chain joins TRBV7-2 and TRBJ2-3; 13 bases match TRBD2. Germline V gene lookup returns CDR1 SGHTA and CDR2 FQGNSA. The CDR3 length is 14 residues. V shed 8 bases and J 6 bases; nucleotides not matched to a gene: 5. This chain's CDR3 is CASQLLAGGDTQYF. Here the CDR3 DNA reads TGTGCCAGCCAGTTACTAGCGGGGGGGGATACGCAGTATTTT.

In its sample, this clonotype was seen a few times. This sequence joins TRBV10-3 and TRBJ2-5; 9 bases line up with TRBD2. V was pared by 10 bases and J by 4 bases, with 7 bases of the junction left unmatched. CDR3 length equals 13 residues. Germline V lookup: CDR1 ENHRY, CDR2 SYGVKD. CDR3: CATRGLALETQYF. The DNA for the CDR3 is TGTGCCACACGGGGACTAGCCCTAGAGACCCAGTACTTC.

The chain couples TRBV28 to TRBJ2-7, with D perhaps matching TRBD1 (5 bases). The CDR3 is 15 residues long. V lost 4 bases and J lost 0, with 13 bases in between. The germline gives CDR1 MDHEN, CDR2 SYDVKM. CDR3 sequence: CASSYRGVSSYEQYF. CDR3 nucleotide sequence: TGTGCCAGCAGTTATAGGGGCGTTAGCTCCTACGAGCAGTACTTC.

CDR3 protein: CASSRTGTLQYF. The CDR3 DNA reads as TGTGCCAGCAGCCGGACAGGGACCCTACAGTACTTC. The V call is TRBV7-9, the J call TRBJ2-7; 8 positions match TRBD1. The CDR3 totals 12 residues. In germline, CDR1 is SEHNR, CDR2 FQNEAQ (reference sequence). The V segment lost 5 bases and the J segment 10 bases; nucleotides outside the gene matches: 7. The full variable domain, completed using reference TRBV7-9 and TRBJ2-7, is DTGVSQNPRHKITKRGQNVTFRCDPISEHNRLYWYRQTLGQGPEFLTYFQNEAQLEKSRLLSDRFSAERPKGSFSTLEIQRTEQGDSAMYLCASSRTGTLQYFGPGTRLTVT.

The chain carries TRBV29-1 and TRBJ1-1; 12 bases line up with TRBD1. This CDR3 spans 18 amino acids. V lost 7 bases and J lost 1; bases outside the gene matches: 16. CDR1 and CDR2 from the germline V gene are SQVTM and ANQGSEA. This CDR3 reads CSAGKYRDRGLENTEAFF. For the CDR3, the DNA is TGCAGCGCTGGCAAGTATCGGGACAGGGGGCTCGAGAACACTGAAGCTTTCTTT.

In its sample, this clonotype was seen many times. The V gene is TRBV7-6, the J gene TRBJ2-3; D is unclear. The germline V gene encodes CDR1 SGHVS and CDR2 FNYEAQ. V was shortened by 8 bases and J by 2 bases, with 8 bases between the two germline ends. The CDR3 contains 12 residues. The CDR3 is CASSGDTDTQYF. In DNA form, the CDR3 reads TGTGCCAGCTCCGGCGACACAGATACGCAGTATTTT.

This clonotype was seen ten or more times. The rearrangement links TRBV5-1 to TRBJ2-5; D not resolved. The ends were cut back, 2 bases at V and 3 bases at J, with 11 bases in the middle. Germline values: CDR1 SGHRS, CDR2 YFSETQ. CDR3 length: 14 amino acids. As DNA, the CDR3 is TGCGCCAGCAGCTTCGTGCCAGATGAAGAGACCCAGTACTTC. This gives the protein CASSFVPDEETQYF. Looking up the rest from reference TRBV5-1 and TRBJ2-5 gives the full variable domain: KAGVTQTPRYLIKTRGQQVTLSCSPISGHRSVSWYQQTPGQGLQFLFEYFSETQRNKGNFPGRFSGRQFSNSRSEMNVSTLELGDSALYLCASSFVPDEETQYFGPGTRLLVL.

This clonotype was found a few times. A clone one base away is much larger, so this may be a read error. This chain joins TRBV20-1 and TRBJ2-7; tentative D call: TRBD1 (6 bases). Trimming stripped 6 bases from V and 3 bases from J, with 12 bases between. Germline V gives CDR1 DFQATT, CDR2 SNEGSKA (reference sequence). The CDR3 runs to 12 residues. As DNA, the CDR3 is TGCAGTGCCCAGGGGTATGGCTACGAGCAGTACTTC. Protein product: CSAQGYGYEQYF.

This clonotype was counted at least ten times. This chain links TRBV20-1 with TRBJ1-6; 8 bases map to TRBD1. The length of the CDR3 is 13 residues. V was pared by 6 bases and J by 7 bases, with 5 bases of the junction left unmatched. Germline V CDR1 and CDR2: DFQATT, SNEGSKA (reference sequence). CDR3 DNA: TGCAGTGCGGCCGGGACAGGCAATTCACCCCTCCACTTT. Residues: CSAAGTGNSPLHF.

On this clonotype itself: A much bigger clone sits one base away, suggesting this may be a read error. This chain joins TRBV7-2 and TRBJ2-3, with D tentatively TRBD2 (7 bases). Germline CDR1 reads SGHTA; CDR2 reads FQGNSA. The CDR3 sequence is 16 residues long. In DNA form, the CDR3 reads TGTGCCAGCGGCTTTGGGGGGGGGCCTAGGACAGATACGCAGTATTTT. It is translated as CASGFGGGPRTDTQYF.

There are a few counts of this clonotype. This could be a read error, since a much larger clone is one nucleotide away. This chain joins TRBV13 and TRBJ2-7; TRBD1 is a possible D gene (6 bases). The CDR3 totals 14 residues. Trimming cost V 0 bases and J 3 bases, with 9 bases left between them. CDR1 and CDR2 (germline): PRHDT, FYEKMQ (reference sequence). The CDR3 loop is CASSLGDRYYEQYF. CDR3 in DNA: TGTGCCAGCAGCTTAGGGGACAGATACTACGAGCAGTACTTC.

This clonotype came up a few times. The chain is built from TRBV6-5 and TRBJ2-1; the match to TRBD1 covers 8 bases. The CDR3 runs 19 residues. Germline CDR1 is MNHEY and CDR2 is SVGAGI. V shed 5 bases, J shed 2 bases, and the junction held 17 bases outside the gene matches. CDR3 nucleotide sequence: TGTGCCAGCAGTACTTGGGACAGGTTTCGTCAGTACACCTACAATGAGCAGTTCTTC. Amino acids: CASSTWDRFRQYTYNEQFF.

This clonotype turned up a few times. The chain has TRBV7-6 and TRBJ1-2; D not certain. The CDR3 totals 12 residues. The V end was cut by 5 bases, the J end by 8 bases, with 12 bases between. CDR1 and CDR2 from the germline V gene are SGHVS and FNYEAQ. The CDR3 is CASSPVFGGYTF. The CDR3 nucleotides are TGTGCCAGCAGCCCCGTGTTTGGGGGCTACACCTTC.

V and J are TRBV28 and TRBJ2-6, with D tentatively TRBD2 (6 bases). The CDR3 length is 15 residues. The V end was cut by 3 bases, the J end by 10 bases, with 16 bases between. Per germline, CDR1 MDHEN and CDR2 SYDVKM. The CDR3 DNA reads as TGTGCCAGCAGTTTCCGCGGGACTCAATGTAACGTCCTGACTTTC. Residues: CASSFRGTQCNVLTF.

A remark on this clonotype: The junction departs from germline at one end; a sequencing error may be responsible. CDR3 amino acids: CAGSQRQFDPKNIQYF. In DNA, the CDR3 is TGTGCCGGCAGCCAACGACAGTTTGATCCCAAAAACATTCAGTACTTC. This chain links TRBV4-2 with TRBJ2-4; weak D call: TRBD1 (5 bases). The CDR3 consists of 16 residues. CDR1 is LGHNA and CDR2 is YNFKEQ in the germline V gene.

The J gene is TRBJ1-2, the V gene TRBV20-1; TRBD1 matches at 8 bases. V was pared by 3 bases and J by 2 bases, with 2 bases of the junction left unmatched. Germline V gene data show CDR1 as DFQATT and CDR2 as SNEGSKA (reference sequence). The CDR3 runs to 13 residues. CDR3 region: CSASDRGNYGYTF. The CDR3 nucleotides read TGCAGTGCTAGCGACAGGGGAAACTATGGCTACACCTTC.

For this clonotype: This may come from a read error, since a much larger clone is one base off. The chain employs TRBV7-2 and TRBJ2-7; possibly TRBD2 for D (6 bases). CDR1 SGHTA and CDR2 FQGNSA come from the germline V gene. The CDR3 loop spans 15 amino acids. Trimming shortened V by 5 bases and J by 7 bases, and 21 bases separated the two germline ends. The CDR3 spells CASSAGFGGYNEQYF. As DNA, the CDR3 is TGTGCCAGCAGCGCAGGGTTCGGGGGATACAATGAGCAGTACTTC.

This clonotype was picked up many times. This sequence joins TRBV6-2 or TRBV6-3 and TRBJ2-7; 8 positions match TRBD2. CDR1 MNHEY and CDR2 SVGEGT come from the germline V gene. This CDR3 is 17 amino acids long. V lost 5 bases to trimming and J lost 3 bases; unmatched junction nucleotides: 15. The CDR3 is CASSDLLGLAGLYEQYF. CDR3 nucleotides: TGTGCCAGCAGTGACTTATTAGGACTAGCAGGTCTCTACGAGCAGTACTTC.